This passage covers 10 T cell receptor beta chains from one sample sequenced in a study of monozygotic twins with cystic fibrosis. Clones were sequenced by immunoSEQ multiplex PCR, and TCRdb holds only the in-frame ones, with some missing. The sample shows 30,000 to 45,000 clones, 84% of them seen only once. Material for sequencing was blood. These TCRs come from a girl aged 2-10 years with cystic fibrosis.

V and J are TRBV5-8 and TRBJ1-5; D not resolved. The CDR3 spans 14 residues. Germline values: CDR1 SGHTS, CDR2 YDEGEE. V dropped 0 bases and J dropped 5 bases, with 9 bases sitting between them. The CDR3 here is CASSLGGIDQPQHF. The CDR3 DNA reads as TGTGCCAGCAGCTTGGGGGGTATCGATCAGCCCCAGCATTTT.

The chain recombines TRBV7-3 with TRBJ2-5, with D perhaps TRBD1 or TRBD2 (5 bases each). The germline CDR1 and CDR2 sequences are SGHTA and FQGTGA. The CDR3 has 13 residues. With 2 bases removed from V and 4 bases from J, the gap between germline ends came to 8 bases. The CDR3 is CASSLGGSETQYF. The CDR3 nucleotides are TGTGCCAGCAGCTTAGGGGGTTCAGAGACCCAGTACTTC. Based on the CDR3 plus reference TRBV7-3 and TRBJ2-5, the full variable domain is GAGVSQTPSNKVTEKGKYVELRCDPISGHTALYWYRQSLGQGPEFLIYFQGTGAADDSGLPNDRFFAVRPEGSVSTLKIQRTERGDSAVYLCASSLGGSETQYFGPGTRLLVL.

V is TRBV7-9 and J is TRBJ2-7, with D uncertain. Trimming stripped 5 bases from V and 5 bases from J, with 13 bases between. Per the germline V gene, CDR1 is SEHNR and CDR2 is FQNEAQ (reference sequence). This CDR3 is 13 amino acids long. The CDR3 bases are TGTGCCAGCAGCCCATACCCAGACAACGAGCAGTACTTC. This gives the protein CASSPYPDNEQYF. Looking up the rest from reference TRBV7-9 and TRBJ2-7 gives the full variable domain: DTGVSQNPRHKITKRGQNVTFRCDPISEHNRLYWYRQTLGQGPEFLTYFQNEAQLEKSRLLSDRFSAERPKGSFSTLEIQRTEQGDSAMYLCASSPYPDNEQYFGPGTRLTVT.

The J gene is TRBJ2-7, the V gene TRBV30, with D perhaps given as TRBD1 or TRBD2 (5 bases each). Trimming removed 5 bases from V and 7 bases from J, with 24 bases in between. Germline V CDR1 and CDR2: GTSNPN, SVGIG (reference sequence). This CDR3 has 15 amino acids. CDR3 protein: CAWSPRGDSPLEQYF. DNA of the CDR3: TGTGCCTGGTCCCCCCGGGGAGACAGCCCCCTGGAGCAGTACTTC.

The V gene is TRBV15, the J gene TRBJ2-6; 8 bases are shared with TRBD1. With 0 bases clipped from V and 0 bases from J, the junction kept 16 bases outside the gene matches. The CDR3 extends over 22 amino acids. Germline V lookup: CDR1 LNHNV, CDR2 YYDKDF (reference sequence). CDR3 sequence (DNA): TGTGCCACCAGCAGAGATTTTAGGACAGGGACTGAGGTGGGCTCTGGGGCCAACGTCCTGACTTTC. As protein: CATSRDFRTGTEVGSGANVLTF.

V and J are TRBV4-1 and TRBJ1-2; 8 bases align to TRBD1. The CDR3 loop spans 16 amino acids. The V and J ends lost 3 bases and 4 bases, in that order; junction bases with no gene match: 10. Per the germline V gene, CDR1 is MGHRA and CDR2 is YSYEKL. The CDR3: CASSQAETGVRYGYTF. The DNA for the CDR3 is TGCGCCAGCAGCCAGGCTGAGACAGGGGTCCGCTATGGCTACACCTTC.

CDR3 sequence: CASSQDGRLARDTQYF. CDR3 nucleotide sequence: TGTGCCAGCAGCCAAGATGGGAGACTAGCTAGAGATACGCAGTATTTT. The chain joins TRBV14 to TRBJ2-3; 7 bases map to TRBD2. Germline V gene data show CDR1 as SGHDN and CDR2 as FVKESK. CDR3 size: 16 residues. J lost 5 bases, V lost 0 bases, and 8 bases had no gene match.

The chain employs TRBV7-9 and TRBJ1-2; a weak D match, TRBD1 (6 bases). Germline loops: CDR1 SEHNR, CDR2 FQNEAQ (reference sequence). Trimming took 2 bases from V and 3 from J, leaving 10 bases between them. The CDR3 consists of 14 residues. CDR3 in DNA: TGTGCCAGCAGCTTAAACAGGGATTACTATGGCTACACCTTC. As protein: CASSLNRDYYGYTF.

The chain links TRBV21-1 to TRBJ2-7; TRBD2, the table's D call, was not compared with the DNA. TRBV21-1 is flagged as a pseudogene. The CDR3 covers 14 residues. CDR3 region: CASSKGGVAYEQYF. The CDR3, as DNA: TGTGCCAGCAGCAAGGGGGGAGTGGCCTACGAGCAGTACTTC.

This chain uses TRBV5-8 with TRBJ2-5; D is ambiguous. The CDR3 extends over 12 amino acids. Trimming pared 6 bases from V and 7 bases from J, leaving 13 bases between. Germline-derived CDR1 and CDR2 are SGHTS and YDEGEE. In nucleotides, the CDR3 is TGTGCCAGCACCTCTCGCCTCGGGACCCAGTACTTC. Translated, it gives CASTSRLGTQYF.